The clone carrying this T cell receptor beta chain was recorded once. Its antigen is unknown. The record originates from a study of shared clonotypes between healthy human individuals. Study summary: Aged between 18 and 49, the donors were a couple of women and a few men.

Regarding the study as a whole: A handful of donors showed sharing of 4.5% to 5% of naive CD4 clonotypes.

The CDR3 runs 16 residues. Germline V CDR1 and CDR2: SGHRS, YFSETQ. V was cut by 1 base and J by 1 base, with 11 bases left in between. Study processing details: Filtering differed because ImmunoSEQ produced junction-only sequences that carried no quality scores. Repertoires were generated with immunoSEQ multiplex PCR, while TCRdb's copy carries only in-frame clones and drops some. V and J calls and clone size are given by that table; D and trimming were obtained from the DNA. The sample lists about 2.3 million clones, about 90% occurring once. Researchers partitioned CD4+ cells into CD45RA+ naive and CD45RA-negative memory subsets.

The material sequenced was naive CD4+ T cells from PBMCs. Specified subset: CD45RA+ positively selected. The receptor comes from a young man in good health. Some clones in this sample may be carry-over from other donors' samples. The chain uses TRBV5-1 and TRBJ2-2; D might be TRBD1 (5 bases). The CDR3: CASSLFGTGNTGELFF. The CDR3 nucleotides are TGCGCCAGCAGCTTGTTCGGAACAGGGAACACCGGGGAGCTGTTTTTT.